This record covers a single T cell receptor beta chain. The antigen is not known. Specified treatment: roughly 18 received Ad26.COV2.S at low or high dose, single or two shots; several received placebo; per-sample allocation not given. Following the first vaccine or placebo injection, samples were taken on day 63. Only in-frame clones appear in the TCRdb table, and some are missing; sequencing was by immunoSEQ multiplex PCR. This sample has over 400,000 clones, with 80% to 95% found just once. V shed 2 bases and J shed 3 bases, with 17 bases lying between them. Germline V gene data show CDR1 as SGHAT and CDR2 as FQNNGV. This CDR3 comprises 17 residues. The data derive from a study of Ad26.COV2.S vaccination and SARS-CoV-2 variants. Study overall: A participant enrolled in the COV1001 Ad26.COV2.S trial arm provided the sample.

Study conclusions and caveats: Total T cell responses may have been underestimated by the TCR breadth and depth analyses. Higher spike-specific TCR breadth was found in vaccine recipients than in placebo recipients.

The V gene is TRBV11-2, the J gene TRBJ2-1; a weak D match, TRBD2 (5 bases). The receptor was isolated from a person between 18 and 65 years old who received the Ad26.COV2.S COVID-19 vaccine or a placebo. This material consisted of peripheral blood, taken in a trial of Ad26.COV2.S vaccine versus placebo. Here the CDR3 reads CASSLREGPRSYNEQFF. CDR3 DNA sequence: TGTGCCAGCAGCTTACGAGAGGGCCCCCGTAGCTACAATGAGCAGTTCTTC.